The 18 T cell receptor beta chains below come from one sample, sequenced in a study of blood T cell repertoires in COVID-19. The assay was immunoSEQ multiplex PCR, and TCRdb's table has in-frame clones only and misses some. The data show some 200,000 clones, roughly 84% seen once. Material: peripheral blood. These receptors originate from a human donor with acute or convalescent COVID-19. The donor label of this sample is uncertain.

CDR3 in amino acids: CASTLDGYNEQFF. The CDR3 DNA reads TGTGCCAGCACCCTTGACGGGTACAATGAGCAGTTCTTC. The chain recombines TRBV2 with TRBJ2-1; D not resolved. V lost 7 bases, J lost 4 bases, and 11 bases lay in between. CDR3 length equals 13 residues. CDR1 is SNHLY and CDR2 is FYNNEI in the germline V gene.

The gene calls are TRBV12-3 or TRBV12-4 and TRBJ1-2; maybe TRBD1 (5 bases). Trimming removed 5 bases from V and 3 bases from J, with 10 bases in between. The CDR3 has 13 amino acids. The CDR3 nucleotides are TGTGCCAGCAGTACAGCGGGGGACTATGGCTACACCTTC. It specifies CASSTAGDYGYTF.

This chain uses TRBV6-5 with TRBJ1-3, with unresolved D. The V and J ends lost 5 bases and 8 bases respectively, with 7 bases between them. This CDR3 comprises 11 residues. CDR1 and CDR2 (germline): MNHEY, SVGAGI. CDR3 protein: CASSNRDTIYF. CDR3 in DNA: TGTGCCAGCAGTAACCGGGACACCATATATTTT.

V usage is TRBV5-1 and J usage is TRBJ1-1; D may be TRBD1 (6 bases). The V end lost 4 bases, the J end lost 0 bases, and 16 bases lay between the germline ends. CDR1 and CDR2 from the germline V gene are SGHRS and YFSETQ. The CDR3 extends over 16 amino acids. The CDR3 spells CASSPGLGALNTEAFF. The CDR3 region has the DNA TGCGCCAGCAGCCCGGGGTTGGGGGCACTGAACACTGAAGCTTTCTTT.

Here the CDR3 reads CASSAGTGGYNEQFF. CDR3 coding DNA: TGTGCCAGCAGTGCCGGGACAGGGGGGTACAATGAGCAGTTCTTC. The chain recombines TRBV5-4 with TRBJ2-1, with 11 nucleotides matching TRBD1. V shed 5 bases and J 4 bases; nucleotides not matched to a gene: 5. The CDR3 has 15 amino acids. Germline V lookup: CDR1 SGHNT, CDR2 YYREEE (reference sequence).

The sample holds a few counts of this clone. This chain's CDR3 is CASRPPSIANTEAFF. The CDR3 nucleotides read TGTGCCAGCAGGCCCCCCTCGATAGCGAACACTGAAGCTTTCTTT. The chain joins TRBV6-5 to TRBJ1-1; the D is unclear. This CDR3 contains 15 residues. V dropped 6 bases and J dropped 1 base, with 15 bases sitting between them. Germline V CDR1 and CDR2: MNHEY, SVGAGI.

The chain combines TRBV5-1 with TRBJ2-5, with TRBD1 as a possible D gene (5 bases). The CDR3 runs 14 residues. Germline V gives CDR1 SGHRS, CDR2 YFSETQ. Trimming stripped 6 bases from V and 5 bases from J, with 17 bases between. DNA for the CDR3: TGCGCCAGCACAACAATCCAGGGTGAGGAGACCCAGTACTTC. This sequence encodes CASTTIQGEETQYF.

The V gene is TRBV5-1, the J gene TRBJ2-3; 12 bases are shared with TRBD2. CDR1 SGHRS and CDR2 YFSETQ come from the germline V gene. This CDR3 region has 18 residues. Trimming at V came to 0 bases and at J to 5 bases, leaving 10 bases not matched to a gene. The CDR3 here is CASSLAPSGGARGDTQYF. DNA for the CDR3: TGCGCCAGCAGCTTGGCGCCTAGCGGGGGGGCCCGTGGAGATACGCAGTATTTT.

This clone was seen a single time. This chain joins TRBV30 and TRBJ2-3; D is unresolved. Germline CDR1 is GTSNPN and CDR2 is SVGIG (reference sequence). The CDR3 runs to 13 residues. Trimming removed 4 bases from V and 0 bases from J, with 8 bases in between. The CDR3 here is CAWTHTSTDTQYF. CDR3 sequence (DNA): TGTGCCTGGACCCATACTAGCACAGATACGCAGTATTTT.

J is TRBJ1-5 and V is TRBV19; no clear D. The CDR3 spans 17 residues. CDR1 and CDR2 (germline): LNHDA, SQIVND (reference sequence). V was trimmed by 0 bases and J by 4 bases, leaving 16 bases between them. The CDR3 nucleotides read TGTGCCAGTAGTATAGATTTTTTGGGAGGGAGGAATCAGCCCCAGCATTTT. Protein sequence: CASSIDFLGGRNQPQHF.

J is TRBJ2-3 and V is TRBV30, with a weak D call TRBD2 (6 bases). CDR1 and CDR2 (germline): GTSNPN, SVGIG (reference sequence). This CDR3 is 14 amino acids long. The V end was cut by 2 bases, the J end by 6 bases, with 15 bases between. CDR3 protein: CAWSFGLASDTQYF. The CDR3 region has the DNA TGTGCCTGGAGTTTTGGGCTAGCGTCGGATACGCAGTATTTT.

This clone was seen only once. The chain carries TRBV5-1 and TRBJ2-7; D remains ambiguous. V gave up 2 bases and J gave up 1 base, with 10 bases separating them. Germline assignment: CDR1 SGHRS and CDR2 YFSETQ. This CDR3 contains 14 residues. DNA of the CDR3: TGCGCCAGCAGCTTAACAACACAATCCTACGAGCAGTACTTC. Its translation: CASSLTTQSYEQYF.

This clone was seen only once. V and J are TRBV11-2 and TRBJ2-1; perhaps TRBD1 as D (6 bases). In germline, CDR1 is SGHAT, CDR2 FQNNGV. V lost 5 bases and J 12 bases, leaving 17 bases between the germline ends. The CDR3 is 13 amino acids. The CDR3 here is CASSPLILGGQFF. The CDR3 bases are TGTGCCAGCAGCCCACTTATATTAGGGGGGCAGTTCTTC.

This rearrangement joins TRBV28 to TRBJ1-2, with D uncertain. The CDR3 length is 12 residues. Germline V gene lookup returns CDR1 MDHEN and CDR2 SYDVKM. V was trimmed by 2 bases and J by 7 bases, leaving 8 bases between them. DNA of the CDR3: TGTGCCAGCAGTTTAGGGGAGTTTGGCTACACCTTC. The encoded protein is CASSLGEFGYTF.

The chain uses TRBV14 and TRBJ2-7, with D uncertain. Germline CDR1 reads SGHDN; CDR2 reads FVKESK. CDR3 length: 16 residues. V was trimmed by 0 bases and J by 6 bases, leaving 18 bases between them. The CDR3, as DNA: TGTGCCAGCAGCCAAGAGAGAACCCGCTTACGAGGCGAGCAGTACTTC. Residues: CASSQERTRLRGEQYF. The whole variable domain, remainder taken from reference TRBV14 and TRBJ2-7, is EAGVTQFPSHSVIEKGQTVTLRCDPISGHDNLYWYRRVMGKEIKFLLHFVKESKQDESGMPNNRFLAERTGGTYSTLKVQPAELEDSGVYFCASSQERTRLRGEQYFGPGTRLTVT.

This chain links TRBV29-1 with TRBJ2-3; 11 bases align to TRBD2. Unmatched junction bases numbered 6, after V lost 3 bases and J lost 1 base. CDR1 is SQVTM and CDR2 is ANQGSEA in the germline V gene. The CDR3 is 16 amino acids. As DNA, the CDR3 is TGCAGCGTTGACCGGGTGACTAGCGGGGGCACAGATACGCAGTATTTT. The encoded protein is CSVDRVTSGGTDTQYF.

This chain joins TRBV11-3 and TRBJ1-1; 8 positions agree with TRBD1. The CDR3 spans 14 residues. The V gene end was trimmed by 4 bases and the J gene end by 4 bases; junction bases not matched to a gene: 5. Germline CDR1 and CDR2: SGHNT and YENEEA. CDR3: CASSSTTGGTEAFF. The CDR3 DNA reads TGTGCCAGCAGCTCTACCACAGGGGGCACTGAAGCTTTCTTT.

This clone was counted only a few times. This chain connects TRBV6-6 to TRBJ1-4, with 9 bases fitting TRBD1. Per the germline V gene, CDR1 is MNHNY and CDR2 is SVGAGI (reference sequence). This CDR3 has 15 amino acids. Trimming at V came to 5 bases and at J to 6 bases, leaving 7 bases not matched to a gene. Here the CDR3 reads CASSKTGTGYEKLFF. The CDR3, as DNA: TGTGCCAGCAGTAAAACCGGGACAGGGTATGAAAAACTGTTTTTT.